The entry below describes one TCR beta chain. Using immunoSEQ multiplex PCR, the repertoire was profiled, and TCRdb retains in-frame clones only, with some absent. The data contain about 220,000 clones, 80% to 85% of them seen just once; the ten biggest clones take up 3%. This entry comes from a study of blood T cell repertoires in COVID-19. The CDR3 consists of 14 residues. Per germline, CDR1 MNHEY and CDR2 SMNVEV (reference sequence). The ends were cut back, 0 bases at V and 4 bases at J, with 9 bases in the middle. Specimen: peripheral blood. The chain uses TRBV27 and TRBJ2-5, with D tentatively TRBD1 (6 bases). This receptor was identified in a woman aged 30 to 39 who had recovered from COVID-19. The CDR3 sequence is CASSLSPGAETQYF. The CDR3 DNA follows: TGTGCCAGCAGTTTATCGCCAGGGGCAGAGACCCAGTACTTC.